Listed below are T cell receptor beta chains from one sample, sequenced in a study of identical twins. TCRdb processed the 5' RACE reads anew with MiXCR; each CDR3 protein has one entry. The repertoire holds some 900,000 distinct CDR3 sequences, with 10% to 15% as singletons. These sequences were also reported in another study, on yellow fever vaccine responses in identical twins.

Sequences were obtained from PBMCs. These receptor sequences come from a woman between 18 and 30 years old in good health. Each CDR3 is given with its conserved first and last residue. D genes are given only for firm matches. Only part of the rows carry a size: once, few, many, or a class if the clone is expanded.

j_call clone_size v_call d_call cdr3_nt cdr3_aa
TRBJ2-1 many TRBV28 - TGTGCCAGCAGTTTAGCGGGGACTGGGGTTGCCAATGAGCAGTTCTTC CASSLAGTGVANEQFF
TRBJ2-5 few TRBV5-1 - TGCGCCAGCAGCTTGGCCATGGCTGAGACCCAGTACTTC CASSLAMAETQYF
TRBJ1-1 few TRBV5-6 - TGTGCCAGCACCCTAAAGGGAGGGGGGATGAACACTGAAGCTTTCTTT CASTLKGGGMNTEAFF
TRBJ2-3 many TRBV7-3 TRBD2 TGTGCCAGCAGTCGCGGGACTAGCGGGATCGGGGGCACAGATACGCAGTATTTT CASSRGTSGIGGTDTQYF
TRBJ1-2 few TRBV12-3/TRBV12-4 - TGTGCCAGCAGTTTTTGGACAAACTATGGCTACACCTTC CASSFWTNYGYTF
TRBJ2-1 - TRBV14 TRBD2 TGTGCCAGCAGCCAAAAGCGGGGGGGCGTTTATGAGCAGTTCTTC CASSQKRGGVYEQFF
TRBJ2-1 once TRBV12-3/TRBV12-4 TRBD2 TGTGCCAGCAGGGCTAGCGGGAGGGCCTTTGAGCAGTTCTTC CASRASGRAFEQFF
TRBJ1-1 many TRBV5-1 - TGCGCCACCCGTTCCGACGGGTACACTGAAGCTTTCTTT CATRSDGYTEAFF
TRBJ2-5 - TRBV6-8 - TGTGCCAGCAGTCGACCCCGCGGGGCCCAGTACTTC CASSRPRGAQYF
TRBJ1-3 - TRBV20-1 TRBD1 TGCAGTGCTCAATCATTGACAGGGATAGGAAACACCATATATTTT CSAQSLTGIGNTIYF
TRBJ2-7 many TRBV12-3/TRBV12-4 - TGTGCCAGCAGCCCCAGACAGTTCTACGAGCAGTACTTC CASSPRQFYEQYF
TRBJ2-4 many TRBV28 - TGTGCCAGCAGCCGACGGGGGGCGAACATTCAGTACTTC CASSRRGANIQYF
TRBJ1-2 few TRBV20-1 TRBD1 TGCAGTGCTAGAGGCGGGACAGGGGGCGCTTATGGCTACACCTTC CSARGGTGGAYGYTF
TRBJ2-3 - TRBV7-6 TRBD2 TGTGCCAGCAGCTTAGCGACCGGGGGGGATACGCAGTATTTT CASSLATGGDTQYF
TRBJ2-1 few TRBV27 - TGTGCCAGTCGAAGAACAGGGTTTTTGTACGATGAGCAGTTCTTC CASRRTGFLYDEQFF
TRBJ1-1 - TRBV29-1 - TGCAGCGTTGTGCCGGAAGTGAACACTGAAGCTTTCTTT CSVVPEVNTEAFF
TRBJ1-5 many TRBV12-3/TRBV12-4 - TGTGCCAGCAGTTTAAGCCCGAGGGCTGCCAATCAGCCCCAGCATTTT CASSLSPRAANQPQHF
TRBJ1-1 few TRBV3-1 TRBD1 TGTGCCAGCAGCCAGGGGGACAGGGTGAACACTGAAGCTTTCTTT CASSQGDRVNTEAFF
TRBJ2-5 few TRBV7-6 TRBD2 TGTGCCAGCAGCCGACCCAGGACTAGCGGGAGCGTAGAGACCCAGTACTTC CASSRPRTSGSVETQYF
TRBJ1-4 many TRBV12-3/TRBV12-4 - TGTGCCAGCAGTTTAGCGGGGGGGCAAAAACTGTTTTTT CASSLAGGQKLFF
TRBJ1-6 few TRBV5-1 - TGCGCCAGCAGTATTGGGACGGCGAATTCACCCCTCCACTTT CASSIGTANSPLHF
TRBJ1-3 few TRBV25-1 TRBD1 TGTGCCAGCCGCGCAGGGGGGAAATCTGGAAACACCATATATTTT CASRAGGKSGNTIYF
TRBJ2-1 - TRBV5-6 TRBD2 TGTGCCAGCAGCTCATCCAGACTAGCGGTATCCTACAATGAGCAGTTCTTC CASSSSRLAVSYNEQFF
TRBJ1-4 - TRBV7-9 - TGTGCCAGCAGCTACCCGCTAAGGGGCACTAATGAAAAACTGTTTTTT CASSYPLRGTNEKLFF
TRBJ1-1 - TRBV7-9 - TGTGCCAGCAGCCCAGGGGTTTCGAACACTGAAGCTTTCTTT CASSPGVSNTEAFF
TRBJ1-2 few TRBV2 TRBD1 TGTGCCAGAAGGGGGACAGACTATGGCTACACCTTC CARRGTDYGYTF
TRBJ2-1 - TRBV6-5 TRBD2 TGTGCCAGCATTACTGGACTAGCGGGAGGCAATGAGCAGTTCTTC CASITGLAGGNEQFF
TRBJ2-1 few TRBV29-1 TRBD1 TGCAGCCTCTCAGGGGGCAGAAGCTCCTACAATGAGCAGTTCTTC CSLSGGRSSYNEQFF
TRBJ1-4 few TRBV20-1 TRBD1 TGCAGTGCTAGACCGCAACAGGGGGCGGGGGAAAAACTGTTTTTT CSARPQQGAGEKLFF
TRBJ2-7 many TRBV6-1 TRBD1 TGTGCCAGCAGGCCGCGACAGGGGTACGACTACGAGCAGTACTTC CASRPRQGYDYEQYF
TRBJ2-2 few TRBV4-1 TRBD1 TGCGCCAGCAGCCGGCTAACAGGGGGAGGAGGCGGGGAGCTGTTTTTT CASSRLTGGGGGELFF
TRBJ1-1 few TRBV10-1 - TGCGCCAGCCGAGCCTCGCCCGGGACTGAAGCTTTCTTT CASRASPGTEAFF
TRBJ1-5 - TRBV7-9 TRBD1 TGTGCCAGCAGCGGGACAGGGGATGGGAATCAGCCCCAGCATTTT CASSGTGDGNQPQHF